The 17 T cell receptor beta chains in this list originate from one sample, sequenced in a study of T cell repertoires in cytomegalovirus infection. TCRdb processed the reads anew with MiXCR; each CDR3 protein has one entry. The sample comprises about 210,000 distinct CDR3 sequences, about 5.9% of which are singletons, and 5.5% to 8% rests with the top ten. Sequencing input: PBMCs. The receptor set was obtained from a human donor in good health (CMV status not recorded). Some clones in this sample may be carry-over from other donors' samples.

This clonotype was seen at least ten times. The CDR3, as DNA: TGTGCCAGCAGTTACCCGGGGGACTATGGCTACACCTTC. Protein product: CASSYPGDYGYTF. The chain recombines TRBV6-6 with TRBJ1-2; TRBD1 might be the D (5 bases). V was trimmed by 2 bases and J by 3 bases, leaving 7 bases between them. This CDR3 comprises 13 residues. Germline CDR1 and CDR2: MNHNY and SVGAGI (reference sequence).

The table lists this clonotype with many counts. The chain recombines TRBV30 with TRBJ1-1; no clear D. The V end was cut by 3 bases, the J end by 1 base, with 9 bases between. CDR3 length: 13 residues. Germline CDR1 and CDR2: GTSNPN and SVGIG (reference sequence). CDR3: CAWRVRGNTEAFF. The CDR3 region has the DNA TGTGCCTGGAGAGTGCGGGGGAACACTGAAGCTTTCTTT.

The chain recombines TRBV29-1 with TRBJ2-4; D remains ambiguous. From germline, CDR1 is SQVTM and CDR2 ANQGSEA. Trimming took 3 bases from V and 7 from J, leaving 13 bases between them. CDR3 length: 13 amino acids. CDR3 residues: CSVDGIAGNIQYF. The CDR3 DNA reads TGCAGCGTTGATGGTATCGCTGGCAACATTCAGTACTTC.

This clonotype was seen ten or more times. This chain uses TRBV29-1 with TRBJ2-6, with a tentative D call TRBD2 (6 bases). There are 14 residues in the CDR3. CDR1 SQVTM and CDR2 ANQGSEA come from the germline V gene. Trimming took 7 bases from V and 0 from J, leaving 10 bases between them. The CDR3 is CSALEGSGANVLTF. CDR3 bases: TGCAGCGCCCTGGAGGGCTCTGGGGCCAACGTCCTGACTTTC. The full variable domain, in which reference TRBV29-1 and TRBJ2-6 provide the parts outside the CDR3, is SAVISQKPSRDICQRGTSLTIQCQVDSQVTMMFWYRQQPGQSLTLIATANQGSEATYESGFVIDKFPISRPNLTFSTLTVSNMSPEDSSIYLCSALEGSGANVLTFGAGSRLTVL.

V is TRBV2 and J is TRBJ2-5; D ambiguous. Looked up from germline, CDR1 is SNHLY and CDR2 is FYNNEI. This CDR3 spans 13 amino acids. Trimming took off 7 bases at V and 2 bases at J, with 11 bases between the two ends. The CDR3 bases are TGTGCCAGCAAAGGGCAGCCACAAGAGACCCAGTACTTC. It specifies CASKGQPQETQYF.

At least ten counts were recorded for this clonotype. Here the CDR3 DNA reads TGTGCCACCAGCAGTTCCCTCGCGTCTGAAGCTTTCTTT. Its protein is CATSSSLASEAFF. The V call is TRBV15, the J call TRBJ1-1; D uncertain. Germline CDR1 LNHNV, CDR2 YYDKDF (reference sequence). V was trimmed by 3 bases and J by 6 bases, leaving 11 bases between them. The CDR3 has 13 residues.

In its sample, this clonotype was seen many times. This chain joins TRBV20-1 and TRBJ2-1, with 7 bases that match TRBD1. Germline V gene data show CDR1 as DFQATT and CDR2 as SNEGSKA (reference sequence). The junction had 8 bases not matched to a gene; V was cut back by 3 bases and J by 3 bases. The CDR3 consists of 15 residues. The CDR3 DNA sequence: TGCAGTGCTAGGGGCCGGGCAGGGGGCTACAATGAGCAGTTCTTC. This sequence encodes CSARGRAGGYNEQFF.

This clonotype was recorded a few times. The V call is TRBV6-2 or TRBV6-3, the J call TRBJ2-5; no clear D. V was clipped by 7 bases and J by 0 bases, with 12 bases between them. This CDR3 contains 14 residues. Germline CDR1 reads MNHEY; CDR2 reads SVGEGT. CDR3 DNA: TGTGCCAGCACCAAAAGCCGGTACCAAGAGACCCAGTACTTC. This translates into CASTKSRYQETQYF.

This clonotype appeared a few times. V and J are TRBV11-2 and TRBJ2-5; D gene ambiguous. Between the trimmed V and J ends, which lost 0 bases and 2 bases, there was a span of 4 bases. CDR3 length equals 13 residues. Looked up from germline, CDR1 is SGHAT and CDR2 is FQNNGV. The CDR3 nucleotides read TGTGCCAGCAGCTTAGAACTTCAAGAGACCCAGTACTTC. This translates into CASSLELQETQYF.

In its sample, this clonotype was seen many times. This rearrangement joins TRBV28 to TRBJ1-6; 7 bases map to TRBD1. CDR3 length: 16 amino acids. Trimming cost V 5 bases and J 5 bases; bases outside gene matches: 9. Germline V CDR1 and CDR2: MDHEN, SYDVKM. CDR3 sequence reads: CASSLDRDRNNSPLHF. The CDR3 coding sequence is TGTGCCAGCAGTCTTGACCGGGACAGAAATAATTCACCCCTCCACTTT.

This clonotype came up many times. The chain recombines TRBV6-2 or TRBV6-3 with TRBJ1-5; no clear D. Trimming shortened V by 1 base and J by 5 bases, and 9 bases separated the two germline ends. CDR1 MNHEY and CDR2 SVGEGT come from the germline V gene. The CDR3 has 14 residues. CDR3 sequence: CASSYYGRHQPQHF. CDR3 in DNA: TGTGCCAGCAGTTACTATGGCCGGCATCAGCCCCAGCATTTT.

This clonotype has at least ten counts. The V call is TRBV20-1, the J call TRBJ2-5; 8 positions match TRBD2. The length of the CDR3 is 15 residues. Germline V gene data show CDR1 as DFQATT and CDR2 as SNEGSKA (reference sequence). With V trimmed by 3 bases and J by 3 bases, 9 bases remained unmatched. Here the CDR3 reads CSASLAGGQEETQYF. CDR3 DNA sequence: TGCAGTGCTAGCTTGGCGGGGGGACAAGAAGAGACCCAGTACTTC.

This clonotype was seen at least ten times. The rearrangement joins TRBV12-3 or TRBV12-4 to TRBJ2-3, with 7 bases aligning to TRBD2. This CDR3 has 14 amino acids. V lost 7 bases, J lost 4 bases, and 8 bases stayed unmatched. DNA of the CDR3: TGTGCCAGCAACAGCGGGGCTTACCCAGATACGCAGTATTTT. Translating it yields CASNSGAYPDTQYF.

The chain recombines TRBV15 with TRBJ1-4; TRBD1 matches 7 bases. V lost 7 bases and J lost 10; bases outside the gene matches: 9. Per the germline V gene, CDR1 is LNHNV and CDR2 is YYDKDF (reference sequence). This CDR3 region has 13 residues. This CDR3 reads CATTQGDRRKLFF. The CDR3 region has the DNA TGTGCCACCACCCAGGGGGATCGGAGAAAACTGTTTTTT.

This clonotype showed up many times. The chain joins TRBV7-3 to TRBJ2-5; D is possibly TRBD2 (6 bases). The V gene lost 0 bases and the J gene lost 4 bases, with 12 bases spanning the gap. The CDR3 has 15 amino acids. Per germline, CDR1 SGHTA and CDR2 FQGTGA. As DNA, the CDR3 is TGTGCCAGCAGCTTAACGCGGGGCAGGTCAGAGACCCAGTACTTC. Translating it yields CASSLTRGRSETQYF.

The chain has TRBV5-6 and TRBJ1-2; possibly TRBD1 for D (6 bases). The V and J ends lost 1 base and 8 bases respectively, with 12 bases between them. Germline values: CDR1 SGHDT, CDR2 YYEEEE. This CDR3 is built from 13 residues. The CDR3 DNA reads TGTGCCAGCAGCTTGTTCAGGGGAGAAGGCTACACCTTC. Translated, it gives CASSLFRGEGYTF.

This clonotype was seen many times. The chain uses TRBV7-2 and TRBJ1-2; maybe TRBD1 (6 bases). Per the germline V gene, CDR1 is SGHTA and CDR2 is FQGNSA. V shed 5 bases and J shed 4 bases, with 17 bases lying between them. The CDR3 loop spans 15 amino acids. The CDR3 protein is CASSPPGRGFYGYTF. The CDR3 region has the DNA TGTGCCAGCAGCCCCCCAGGCAGGGGATTCTATGGCTACACCTTC.